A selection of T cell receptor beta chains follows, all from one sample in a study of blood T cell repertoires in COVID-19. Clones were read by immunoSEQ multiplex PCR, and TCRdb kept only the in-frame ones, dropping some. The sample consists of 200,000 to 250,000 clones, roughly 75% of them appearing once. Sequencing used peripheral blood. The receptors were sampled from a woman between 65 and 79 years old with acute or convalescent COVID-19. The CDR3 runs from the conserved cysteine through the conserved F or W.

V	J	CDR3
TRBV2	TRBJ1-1	CASSAGGYTEAFF
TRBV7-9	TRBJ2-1	CASSFGLAGDYNEQFF
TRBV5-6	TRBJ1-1	CASSLDSSQGVEAFF
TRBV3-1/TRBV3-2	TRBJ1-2	CASSHERYNYGYTF
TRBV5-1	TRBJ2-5	CASSLDVQGRVETQYF
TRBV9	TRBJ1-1	CASSVSPYTEAFF
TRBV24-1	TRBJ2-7	CATSDSARGRFKQYF
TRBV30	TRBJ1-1	CAWSAGGEAFF
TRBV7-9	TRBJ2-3	CASSLGQGGRSTDTQYF
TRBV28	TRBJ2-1	CASSLPLAGGEQFF
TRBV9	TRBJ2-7	CASSVEQGDEQYF
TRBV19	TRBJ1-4	CASSALADRGEKLFF
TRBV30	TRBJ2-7	CAWSPHDGTASYEQYF
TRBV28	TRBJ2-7	CASSFWGDGAYEQYF
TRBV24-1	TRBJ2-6	CATSDLTGGGTGANVLTF
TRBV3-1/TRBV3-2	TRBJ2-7	CASSQFFSGDRAYEQYF
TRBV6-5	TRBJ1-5	CASRADLWSEAQHF
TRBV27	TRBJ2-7	CASSLALAGAVAYEQYF
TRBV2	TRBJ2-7	CASSPRVTSYEQYF
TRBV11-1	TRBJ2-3	CASSLGDYSTDTQYF
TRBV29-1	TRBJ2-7	CSVSVRGDEQYF
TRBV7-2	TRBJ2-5	CASSLERGYQETQYF
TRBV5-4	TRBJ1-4	CASSRTGATNEKLFF
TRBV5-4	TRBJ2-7	CASSSRTSGSFYEQYF
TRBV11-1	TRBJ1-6	CASSLHWTGNGSPLHF
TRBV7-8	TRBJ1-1	CASSLEGAGLHTEAFF
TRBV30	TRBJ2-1	CAWSEDYEQFF
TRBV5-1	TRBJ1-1	CASSVQDWTEAFF
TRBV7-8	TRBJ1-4	CASSPGTPENEKLFF
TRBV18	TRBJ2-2	CASSRQGELFF
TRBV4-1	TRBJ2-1	CASSLLAGGKGNEQFF
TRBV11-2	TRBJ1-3	CASSLELWSSPSGNTIYF
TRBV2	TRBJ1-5	CASTRTGGEQPQHF
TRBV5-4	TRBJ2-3	CASSPDYLSTDTQYF
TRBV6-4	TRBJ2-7	CASSDILSAEVPLAYEQYF
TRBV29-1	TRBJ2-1	CSVRSGVVKYNEQFF
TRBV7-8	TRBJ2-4	CASSLVGGEDIQYF
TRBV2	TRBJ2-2	CASSAQGAGTGELFF
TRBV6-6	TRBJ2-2	CASSYERDRGTGELFF
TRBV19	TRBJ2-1	CASAIAAYNEQFF
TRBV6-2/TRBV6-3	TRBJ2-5	CASSFTSGRAQTQYF
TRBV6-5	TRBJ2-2	CASSYSTQGGTGELFF
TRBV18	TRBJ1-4	CASSLLGTDREKLFF
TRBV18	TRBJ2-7	CASSPGQVISYEQYF
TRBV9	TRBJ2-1	CASSVATGTPYNEQFF
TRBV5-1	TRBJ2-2	CASSPGPRGTGTGELFF
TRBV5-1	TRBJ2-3	CASNDPAGSTDTQYF
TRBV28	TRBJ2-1	CASSPSSGRRFF